The 24 T cell receptor beta chains in this list originate from one sample, sequenced in a study of early T cells in non-severe SARS-CoV-2 infection. Using its own MiXCR run on the 5' RACE reads, TCRdb lists one record per CDR3 protein. The data show fewer than 50,000 distinct CDR3 sequences, more than 5.5% seen once. The sample consisted of whole blood, taken at baseline. The receptors were gathered from an adult who was a healthcare worker with PCR-confirmed SARS-CoV-2 infection or an uninfected control (not recorded which).

The V call is TRBV6-5, the J call TRBJ2-7; D tentatively reads TRBD1 or TRBD2 (5 bases each). V lost 2 bases and J 2 bases, leaving 13 bases between the germline ends. From germline, CDR1 is MNHEY and CDR2 SVGAGI. This CDR3 has 15 residues. Here the CDR3 reads CASSYRDGRPYEQYF. In DNA, the CDR3 is TGTGCCAGCAGTTACCGGGACGGCCGCCCCTACGAGCAGTACTTC.

This clonotype has ten or more counts. V is TRBV6-6 and J is TRBJ1-5; 7 positions agree with TRBD1. CDR1 and CDR2 (germline): MNHNY, SVGAGI (reference sequence). This CDR3 is built from 12 residues. Unmatched junction bases numbered 3, after V lost 10 bases and J lost 3 bases. CDR3 nucleotides: TGTGCCACCACAGGGGACAATCAGCCCCAGCATTTT. Encoded protein: CATTGDNQPQHF.

This clonotype has ten or more counts. This sequence joins TRBV19 and TRBJ2-2; D is perhaps TRBD2 (6 bases). V was trimmed by 1 base and J by 0 bases, leaving 15 bases between them. The CDR3 covers 18 residues. Germline assignment: CDR1 LNHDA and CDR2 SQIVND (reference sequence). In DNA, the CDR3 is TGTGCCAGTAGTATAGTAAGGGGAGGACGGACGAACACCGGGGAGCTGTTTTTT. Protein: CASSIVRGGRTNTGELFF.

This clonotype came up many times. The V and J genes are TRBV7-9 and TRBJ2-3; D not certain. The CDR3 length is 13 residues. Trimming shortened V by 2 bases and J by 6 bases, and 9 bases separated the two germline ends. Germline V gene sequence: CDR1 SEHNR, CDR2 FQNEAQ (reference sequence). CDR3 in DNA: TGTGCCAGCAGCTTATTAGATACGGATACGCAGTATTTT. Translating it yields CASSLLDTDTQYF.

This clonotype was counted a few times. This chain connects TRBV6-5 to TRBJ2-6, with D unresolved. With 6 bases removed from V and 3 bases from J, the gap between germline ends came to 12 bases. Germline V gene sequence: CDR1 MNHEY, CDR2 SVGAGI. The CDR3 has 15 amino acids. For the CDR3, the DNA is TGTGCCAGCAGCCCCTACACCCTTGGGGCCAACGTCCTGACTTTC. It codes for CASSPYTLGANVLTF.

This clonotype was found once. A much more abundant neighbour one base away suggests this may be a read error. The genes are TRBV11-3 and TRBJ2-1; D gene unclear. The germline V and J ends were trimmed by 1 base and 9 bases, with 13 bases remaining between them. The CDR3 runs 14 residues. CDR1 and CDR2 from the germline V gene are SGHNT and YENEEA. CDR3 loop: CASSLGPQYAEQFF. The CDR3 DNA reads TGTGCCAGCAGCTTAGGACCGCAGTACGCTGAGCAGTTCTTC.

This clonotype was seen at least ten times. V usage is TRBV5-1 and J usage is TRBJ2-3; D might be TRBD2 (5 bases). CDR1 is SGHRS and CDR2 is YFSETQ in the germline V gene. V was trimmed by 0 bases and J by 2 bases, leaving 13 bases between them. The CDR3 is made up of 16 amino acids. CDR3 DNA sequence: TGCGCCAGCAGCTTGGAGGCATGGCGGGTCACAGATACGCAGTATTTT. Its protein product is CASSLEAWRVTDTQYF.

This clonotype was observed at least ten times. The V and J genes are TRBV7-9 and TRBJ2-7; maybe TRBD1 (5 bases). Germline CDR1 is SEHNR and CDR2 is FQNEAQ (reference sequence). CDR3 length: 14 residues. V lost 4 bases and J lost 3, with 13 bases in between. Here the CDR3 reads CASSWRNQGYEQYF. For the CDR3, the DNA is TGTGCCAGCAGCTGGCGGAATCAGGGCTACGAGCAGTACTTC.

This clonotype came up many times. Mismatch with germline at one junction end may stem from a read error. The chain employs TRBV5-1 and TRBJ2-7, with D maybe TRBD2 (5 bases). This CDR3 has 14 amino acids. Germline values: CDR1 SGHRS, CDR2 YFSETQ. In DNA form, the CDR3 reads TGCGCCAGCAGTTTGGAGGAACCTTCCTACGAGCAGTACTTC. Protein product: CASSLEEPSYEQYF. Looking up the rest from reference TRBV5-1 and TRBJ2-7 gives the full variable domain: KAGVTQTPRYLIKTRGQQVTLSCSPISGHRSVSWYQQTPGQGLQFLFEYFSETQRNKGNFPGRFSGRQFSNSRSEMNVSTLELGDSALYLCASSLEEPSYEQYFGPGTRLTVT.

This clonotype was recorded a few times. The chain employs TRBV12-3 or TRBV12-4 and TRBJ2-1; 8 bases match TRBD1. Unmatched junction bases numbered 9, after V lost 4 bases and J lost 7 bases. The CDR3 totals 15 residues. In DNA, the CDR3 is TGTGCCAGCAGTTCGCCCGACAGGGGAAGGAATGAGCAGTTCTTC. It specifies CASSSPDRGRNEQFF.

The chain recombines TRBV4-3 with TRBJ2-5; 7 bases fit TRBD1. Looked up from germline, CDR1 is LGHNA and CDR2 is YSLEER. Trimming took 1 base from V and 0 from J; bases not matched to a gene: 2. The CDR3 is 15 amino acids. The CDR3 nucleotides read TGCGCCAGCAGCCAAGCCGGGACAGACCAAGAGACCCAGTACTTC. This encodes CASSQAGTDQETQYF.

This clonotype was seen at least ten times. The chain is built from TRBV5-1 and TRBJ2-2; the D is unclear. The CDR3 has 13 residues. CDR1 is SGHRS and CDR2 is YFSETQ in the germline V gene. Trimming took 7 bases from V and 1 from J, leaving 8 bases between them. The CDR3 DNA reads as TGCGCCAGCCGGACGGTGAACACCGGGGAGCTGTTTTTT. Translating it yields CASRTVNTGELFF.

This clonotype turned up a few times. The CDR3 loop is CASSQEIVQGVSGYTF. The CDR3 DNA sequence: TGCGCCAGCAGCCAAGAAATAGTACAGGGGGTCTCTGGCTACACCTTC. The chain joins TRBV4-3 to TRBJ1-2; 8 nucleotides line up with TRBD1. The CDR3 runs to 16 residues. The V gene's germline CDR1 is LGHNA and CDR2 YSLEER. The ends lost 0 bases at V and 7 bases at J; junction bases unmatched: 10.

The chain employs TRBV29-1 and TRBJ1-2, with TRBD1 matching over 8 bases. Germline V gene sequence: CDR1 SQVTM, CDR2 ANQGSEA. This CDR3 has 13 amino acids. J lost 7 bases, V lost 5 bases, and 9 bases had no gene match. CDR3 sequence (DNA): TGCAGCGTTTCAGGGGGCGCAACTTCTGGCTACACCTTC. Its translation: CSVSGGATSGYTF.

This clonotype was counted at least ten times. V gene TRBV7-2 combines with J gene TRBJ2-1; D unclear. The V end lost 6 bases, the J end lost 8 bases, and 11 bases lay between the germline ends. CDR3 length equals 12 residues. The germline gives CDR1 SGHTA, CDR2 FQGNSA. CDR3 bases: TGTGCCAGCAGACCCACCCAGCATGAGCAGTTCTTC. It translates to CASRPTQHEQFF.

This clonotype was detected many times. The gene calls are TRBV9 and TRBJ2-7; the D gene could be TRBD1 or TRBD2 (5 bases each). The V gene lost 4 bases and the J gene lost 0 bases, with 14 bases spanning the gap. Germline assignment: CDR1 SGDLS and CDR2 YYNGEE. This CDR3 has 15 residues. CDR3 sequence: CASSLGRTSSYEQYF. DNA for the CDR3: TGTGCCAGCAGCCTGGGACGGACAAGCTCCTACGAGCAGTACTTC.

This rearrangement joins TRBV24-1 to TRBJ2-2; the match to TRBD1 covers 8 bases. The CDR3 totals 15 residues. J was trimmed by 4 bases and V by 10 bases; bases with no gene match: 10. CDR1 and CDR2 from the germline V gene are KGHDR and SFDVKD. The CDR3 coding sequence is TGTGCCACTGAAGGAGGACAGGGTTCCACCGGGGAGCTGTTTTTT. Protein: CATEGGQGSTGELFF.

This clonotype was seen at least ten times. The genes are TRBV20-1 and TRBJ2-7; D gene unclear. Deletions cut 0 bases from V and 2 bases from J, with 14 bases between. The length of the CDR3 is 15 residues. From germline, CDR1 is DFQATT and CDR2 SNEGSKA (reference sequence). CDR3 nucleotides: TGCAGTGCTAGAGACGTAGAAGGACCAACCTACGAGCAGTACTTC. Protein product: CSARDVEGPTYEQYF.

This clonotype appeared a few times. The rearrangement joins TRBV27 to TRBJ2-3; the match to TRBD2 covers 7 bases. The CDR3 loop spans 16 amino acids. Per the germline V gene, CDR1 is MNHEY and CDR2 is SMNVEV (reference sequence). Trimming removed 1 base from V and 0 bases from J; junction bases left unmatched: 4. DNA for the CDR3: TGTGCCAGCAGTTTATATGGGACTATCAGCACAGATACGCAGTATTTT. Translation gives CASSLYGTISTDTQYF.

A few counts support this clonotype. V is TRBV6-2 or TRBV6-3 and J is TRBJ2-1; 8 nucleotides agree with TRBD1. The V gene's germline CDR1 is MNHEY and CDR2 SVGEGT. Unmatched junction bases numbered 10, after V lost 5 bases and J lost 4 bases. The CDR3 spans 16 residues. As DNA, the CDR3 is TGTGCCAGCAGTAAGTCCGGACAGGGAATTTACAATGAGCAGTTCTTC. Translating gives CASSKSGQGIYNEQFF.

The chain is built from TRBV2 and TRBJ1-5; no reliable D call. The CDR3 runs to 13 residues. Trimming pared 5 bases from V and 3 bases from J, leaving 8 bases between. Germline values: CDR1 SNHLY, CDR2 FYNNEI. Here the CDR3 DNA reads TGTGCCAGCAGTCTGCAACTCAATCAGCCCCAGCATTTT. Its translation: CASSLQLNQPQHF.

The chain employs TRBV5-1 and TRBJ2-3; 10 positions agree with TRBD1. The CDR3 consists of 14 residues. V shed 4 bases, J shed 6 bases, and the junction held 5 bases outside the gene matches. In germline, CDR1 is SGHRS, CDR2 YFSETQ. The CDR3 is CASSTGQGRDTQYF. As DNA, the CDR3 is TGCGCCAGCAGCACGGGACAGGGGAGGGATACGCAGTATTTT.

This clonotype was detected only a few times. The chain employs TRBV6-5 and TRBJ2-1; the match to TRBD1 covers 7 bases. Germline CDR1 reads MNHEY; CDR2 reads SVGAGI. With 4 bases clipped from V and 2 bases from J, the junction kept 5 bases outside the gene matches. The CDR3 runs to 15 residues. The CDR3 DNA is TGTGCCAGCAGTTCCACCGGGACAGCCTACAATGAGCAGTTCTTC. Translating gives CASSSTGTAYNEQFF.

The chain carries TRBV7-2 and TRBJ1-5, with TRBD1 as a possible D gene (5 bases). The CDR3 runs to 15 residues. Looked up from germline, CDR1 is SGHTA and CDR2 is FQGNSA. Trimming pared 5 bases from V and 2 bases from J, leaving 13 bases between. The DNA of the CDR3 is TGTGCCAGCAGCGCACAGCTGGGGGGCAATCAGCCCCAGCATTTT. This codes for CASSAQLGGNQPQHF.